This entry lists 19 T cell receptor beta chains sequenced from one sample in a study of identical twins. TCRdb fed the 5' RACE reads into MiXCR, producing one record per CDR3 protein. This table holds roughly 1,500,000 distinct CDR3 sequences, more than 30% found once. The material sequenced was cord blood. These receptors all come from a newborn girl in good health.

J is TRBJ1-6 and V is TRBV7-8; D ambiguous. CDR1 and CDR2 (germline): SGHVS, FQNEAQ. This CDR3 region has 16 residues. V was cut by 5 bases and J by 2 bases, with 13 bases left in between. CDR3 sequence: CASSPHYGPYNSPLHF. The CDR3 DNA is TGTGCCAGCAGCCCCCACTATGGGCCCTATAATTCACCCCTCCACTTT.

The table lists this clonotype with a count of one. This could be a read error, since a much larger clone is one nucleotide away. The CDR3 protein is CASSPRSEQYF. DNA of the CDR3: TGTGCCAGCAGTCCCCGTAGCGAGCAGTACTTC. This chain uses TRBV6-6 with TRBJ2-7; no clear D gene. V was pared by 5 bases and J by 6 bases, with 8 bases between. CDR1 and CDR2 from the germline V gene are MNHNY and SVGAGI (reference sequence). The CDR3 sequence is 11 residues long.

This rearrangement joins TRBV2 to TRBJ1-5; D gene uncertain. Germline CDR1 and CDR2: SNHLY and FYNNEI. The V end was cut by 7 bases, the J end by 6 bases, with 16 bases between. The CDR3 is made up of 14 amino acids. The CDR3 loop reads CASTGLIGTQPQHF. For the CDR3, the DNA is TGTGCCAGCACAGGACTCATCGGTACTCAGCCCCAGCATTTT.

This clonotype was observed a handful of times. This sequence joins TRBV3-1 and TRBJ2-1; D is ambiguous. CDR3 length equals 13 residues. Germline CDR1 and CDR2: LGHDT and YNNKEL (reference sequence). Trimming shortened V by 2 bases and J by 5 bases, and 7 bases separated the two germline ends. CDR3 sequence (DNA): TGTGCCAGCAGCCAATGGGCAGACAATGAGCAGTTCTTC. Residues: CASSQWADNEQFF.

This clonotype has a handful of counts. The CDR3 spells CASSPAFYTDTQYF. Written as DNA, the CDR3 is TGTGCCAGCAGCCCAGCGTTTTACACAGATACGCAGTATTTT. This chain uses TRBV7-9 with TRBJ2-3; D is undetermined. V was pared by 5 bases and J by 2 bases, with 11 bases between. Germline V gives CDR1 SEHNR, CDR2 FQNEAQ (reference sequence). CDR3 length: 14 residues.

This chain links TRBV6-2 or TRBV6-3 with TRBJ2-4; 7 nucleotides align to TRBD1. Trimming took 0 bases from V and 0 from J; bases not matched to a gene: 8. The CDR3 is 18 residues long. CDR1 MNHEY and CDR2 SVGEGT come from the germline V gene. The chain's CDR3 is CASSYSRGTAIAKNIQYF. As DNA, the CDR3 is TGTGCCAGCAGTTACTCGCGTGGGACAGCAATAGCCAAAAACATTCAGTACTTC.

The CDR3 coding sequence is TGTGCCAGCATAAGACAGGGGAGTATTTGCTCCTATAATTCACCCCTCCACTTT. Protein sequence: CASIRQGSICSYNSPLHF. This chain joins TRBV21-1 and TRBJ1-6; the table's TRBD1 call for D was not verified on the DNA. TRBV21-1 is classified as a pseudogene. This CDR3 contains 18 residues.

This clonotype came up many times. V gene TRBV15 combines with J gene TRBJ2-3; D remains unclear. The CDR3 runs 14 residues. V was pared by 1 base and J by 8 bases, with 13 bases between. Germline V gene data show CDR1 as LNHNV and CDR2 as YYDKDF (reference sequence). The CDR3 here is CATSRVDHRSTQYF. In nucleotides, the CDR3 is TGTGCCACCAGCAGAGTCGACCACCGGAGTACGCAGTATTTT.

This clonotype has only one observation. V gene TRBV4-2 combines with J gene TRBJ2-1; TRBD2 matches 7 bases. The DNA end favors TRBJ2-7, so the J call may be wrong. CDR3 size: 14 residues. Germline V gene lookup returns CDR1 LGHNA and CDR2 YNFKEQ. CDR3 DNA: TGTGCCAGCGGACCTAGCGGCCCCTACAATGAGCAGTACTTC. This encodes CASGPSGPYNEQYF.

This clonotype was counted a few times. The CDR3 here is CAGTPDNEQFF. Here the CDR3 DNA reads TGTGCCGGCACGCCGGACAATGAGCAGTTCTTC. The V and J genes are TRBV2 and TRBJ2-1; D is unclear. The CDR3 runs to 11 residues. V lost 11 bases and J 5 bases, leaving 10 bases between the germline ends. Germline CDR1 SNHLY, CDR2 FYNNEI.

This clonotype was observed at least ten times. The chain recombines TRBV24-1 with TRBJ2-1; 12 bases align to TRBD2. The CDR3 covers 17 residues. The junction had 3 bases not matched to a gene; V was cut back by 2 bases and J by 2 bases. Germline CDR1 reads KGHDR; CDR2 reads SFDVKD. The CDR3 here is CATSDSSSGRAYNEQFF. The DNA for the CDR3 is TGTGCCACCAGTGATTCGTCTAGCGGGAGGGCCTACAATGAGCAGTTCTTC.

The V gene is TRBV11-2, the J gene TRBJ2-1; D not resolved. Looked up from germline, CDR1 is SGHAT and CDR2 is FQNNGV. V lost 1 base, J lost 5 bases, and 15 bases lay in between. The CDR3 covers 16 residues. The CDR3, as DNA: TGTGCCAGCAGCTTAGTAAGTGGGGTGGGCAACAATGAGCAGTTCTTC. This translates into CASSLVSGVGNNEQFF. The whole variable domain, filled in from reference TRBV11-2 and TRBJ2-1, reads EAGVAQSPRYKIIEKRQSVAFWCNPISGHATLYWYQQILGQGPKLLIQFQNNGVVDDSQLPKDRFSAERLKGVDSTLKIQPAKLEDSAVYLCASSLVSGVGNNEQFFGPGTRLTVL.

This chain uses TRBV7-6 with TRBJ2-1, with D hard to call. The J call may be wrong; the DNA end is better matched by TRBJ2-7. The germline V gene encodes CDR1 SGHVS and CDR2 FNYEAQ. CDR3 length: 13 residues. CDR3 in amino acids: CASTLQRYNEQYF. The CDR3, as DNA: TGTGCCAGCACCCTCCAGCGCTACAATGAGCAGTACTTC.

The chain uses TRBV12-3 or TRBV12-4 and TRBJ2-3, with D hard to call. The CDR3 length is 14 residues. Trimming took off 3 bases at V and 11 bases at J, with 18 bases between the two ends. The CDR3 reads CASSFWGSVLGQYF. The CDR3 coding sequence is TGTGCCAGCAGTTTCTGGGGATCTGTATTGGGGCAGTATTTT.

Note on this clonotype: Possible read error: a much larger clone is one base away. This chain links TRBV12-3 or TRBV12-4 with TRBJ2-3; D gene ambiguous. This CDR3 has 12 residues. The CDR3 protein is CASSMSTDMQYF. The CDR3 DNA is TGTGCCAGCAGCATGAGCACAGATATGCAGTATTTT.

The chain has TRBV28 and TRBJ1-2, with 9 bases matching TRBD1. V was clipped by 4 bases and J by 6 bases; unmatched bases: 9. The CDR3 is made up of 15 amino acids. Germline CDR1 MDHEN, CDR2 SYDVKM. This CDR3 reads CASSSGWTGEHGYTF. Here the CDR3 DNA reads TGTGCCAGCAGTTCCGGATGGACAGGGGAGCATGGCTACACCTTC.

The chain joins TRBV4-1 to TRBJ2-7, with TRBD2 matching 10 bases. The J call is in doubt because the DNA end fits TRBJ2-5 better. The CDR3 spans 17 residues. Looked up from germline, CDR1 is MGHRA and CDR2 is YSYEKL. The CDR3 DNA reads as TGCGCCAGCAGCCAACCACTAGCGGGACTCCCTTCTGGGACCCAGTACTTC. This translates into CASSQPLAGLPSGTQYF.

The chain links TRBV12-3 or TRBV12-4 to TRBJ2-5, with TRBD1 matching over 7 bases. The CDR3 contains 15 residues. V shed 3 bases, J shed 1 base, and the junction held 5 bases outside the gene matches. The CDR3 reads CASSLGQSLQETQYF. The CDR3 nucleotides are TGTGCCAGCAGTTTGGGACAGTCGCTCCAAGAGACCCAGTACTTC.

This clonotype was counted only a few times. V gene TRBV20-1 combines with J gene TRBJ2-1; D could derive from TRBD1 or TRBD2 (5 bases each). Deletions cut 8 bases from V and 8 bases from J, with 22 bases between. Germline V gene lookup returns CDR1 DFQATT and CDR2 SNEGSKA (reference sequence). The CDR3 totals 14 residues. The CDR3 sequence: CSTTGTDLSHEQFF. The CDR3 DNA reads as TGCAGTACCACCGGGACCGATTTGAGCCATGAGCAGTTCTTC.